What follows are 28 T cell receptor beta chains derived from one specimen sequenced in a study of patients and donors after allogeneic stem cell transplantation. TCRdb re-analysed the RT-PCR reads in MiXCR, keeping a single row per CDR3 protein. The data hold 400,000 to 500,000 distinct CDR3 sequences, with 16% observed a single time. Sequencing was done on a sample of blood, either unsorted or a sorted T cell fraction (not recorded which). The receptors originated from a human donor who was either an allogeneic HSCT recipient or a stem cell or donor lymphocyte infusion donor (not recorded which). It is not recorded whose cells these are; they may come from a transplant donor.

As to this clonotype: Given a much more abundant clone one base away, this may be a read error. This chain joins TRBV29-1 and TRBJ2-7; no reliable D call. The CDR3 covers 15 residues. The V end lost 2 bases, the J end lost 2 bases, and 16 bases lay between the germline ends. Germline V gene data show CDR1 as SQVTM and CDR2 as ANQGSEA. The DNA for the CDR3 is TGCAGCGTTGAAAATCCCCGGGTGGAAACCTACGAGCAGTACTTC. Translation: CSVENPRVETYEQYF.

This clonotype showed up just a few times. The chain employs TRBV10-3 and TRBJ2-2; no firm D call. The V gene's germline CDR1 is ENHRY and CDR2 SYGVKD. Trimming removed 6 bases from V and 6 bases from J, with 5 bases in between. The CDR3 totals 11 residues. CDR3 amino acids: CAIRGAGELFF. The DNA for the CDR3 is TGTGCCATCAGGGGTGCCGGGGAGCTGTTTTTT.

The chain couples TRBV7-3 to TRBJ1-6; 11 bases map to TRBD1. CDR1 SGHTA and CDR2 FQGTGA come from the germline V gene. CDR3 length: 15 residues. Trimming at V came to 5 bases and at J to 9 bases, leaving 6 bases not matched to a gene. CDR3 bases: TGTGCCAGCAGCCGGAGGACAGGGGGCTTTTCACCCCTCCACTTT. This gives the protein CASSRRTGGFSPLHF.

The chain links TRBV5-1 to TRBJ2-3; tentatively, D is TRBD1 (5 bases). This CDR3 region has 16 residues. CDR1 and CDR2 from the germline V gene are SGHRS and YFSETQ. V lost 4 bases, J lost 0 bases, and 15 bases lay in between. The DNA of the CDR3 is TGCGCCAGCAGCCGGGTGGACACCTCCAGCACAGATACGCAGTATTTT. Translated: CASSRVDTSSTDTQYF.

CDR3 nucleotides: TGTGCCAGCAAAAGGACTTCAACGAACACCGGGGAGCTGTTTTTT. This sequence encodes CASKRTSTNTGELFF. V usage is TRBV6-1 and J usage is TRBJ2-2, with a weak D call TRBD2 (5 bases). This CDR3 region has 15 residues. Germline values: CDR1 MNHNS, CDR2 SASEGT. Trimming left V 7 bases short and J 0 bases short, with 12 bases between.

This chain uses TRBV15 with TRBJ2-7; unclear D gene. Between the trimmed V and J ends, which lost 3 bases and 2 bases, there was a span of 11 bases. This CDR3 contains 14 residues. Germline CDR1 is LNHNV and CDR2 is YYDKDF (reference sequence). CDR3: CATSSIGSTYEQYF. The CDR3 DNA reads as TGTGCCACCAGCAGCATCGGGTCGACCTACGAGCAGTACTTC.

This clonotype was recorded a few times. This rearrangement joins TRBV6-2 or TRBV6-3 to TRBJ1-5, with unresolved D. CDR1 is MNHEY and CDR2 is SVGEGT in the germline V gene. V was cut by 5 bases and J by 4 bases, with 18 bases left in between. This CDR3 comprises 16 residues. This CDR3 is CASSAPRGLLNQPQHF. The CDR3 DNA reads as TGTGCCAGCAGTGCCCCCCGGGGTCTTCTAAATCAGCCCCAGCATTTT.

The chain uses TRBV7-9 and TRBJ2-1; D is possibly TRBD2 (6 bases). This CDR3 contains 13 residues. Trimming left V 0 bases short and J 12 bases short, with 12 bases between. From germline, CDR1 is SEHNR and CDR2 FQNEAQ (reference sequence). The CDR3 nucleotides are TGTGCCAGCAGCTTAGCGGAGGGACCGGGGCAGTTCTTC. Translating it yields CASSLAEGPGQFF.

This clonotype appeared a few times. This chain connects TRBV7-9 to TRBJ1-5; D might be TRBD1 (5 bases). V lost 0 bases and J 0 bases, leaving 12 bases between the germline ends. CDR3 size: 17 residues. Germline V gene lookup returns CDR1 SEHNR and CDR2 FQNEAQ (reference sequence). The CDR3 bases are TGTGCCAGCAGCTTAGCGCGGTTGGGGGATAGCAATCAGCCCCAGCATTTT. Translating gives CASSLARLGDSNQPQHF. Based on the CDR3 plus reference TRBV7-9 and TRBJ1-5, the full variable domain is DTGVSQNPRHKITKRGQNVTFRCDPISEHNRLYWYRQTLGQGPEFLTYFQNEAQLEKSRLLSDRFSAERPKGSFSTLEIQRTEQGDSAMYLCASSLARLGDSNQPQHFGDGTRLSIL.

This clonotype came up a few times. The CDR3 sequence: CSADRGDTEAFF. Here the CDR3 DNA reads TGCAGCGCTGACAGGGGGGACACTGAAGCTTTCTTT. The chain has TRBV29-1 and TRBJ1-1, with 9 positions matching TRBD1. The V and J ends lost 7 bases and 3 bases, in that order; junction bases with no gene match: 3. This CDR3 is 12 amino acids long. Germline CDR1 SQVTM, CDR2 ANQGSEA.

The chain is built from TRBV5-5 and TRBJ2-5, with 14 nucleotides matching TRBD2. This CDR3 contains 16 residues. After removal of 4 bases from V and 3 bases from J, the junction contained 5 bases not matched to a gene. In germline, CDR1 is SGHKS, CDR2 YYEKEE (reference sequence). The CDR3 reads CASSPGLAGVEETQYF. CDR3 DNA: TGTGCCAGCAGCCCGGGACTAGCGGGAGTCGAAGAGACCCAGTACTTC.

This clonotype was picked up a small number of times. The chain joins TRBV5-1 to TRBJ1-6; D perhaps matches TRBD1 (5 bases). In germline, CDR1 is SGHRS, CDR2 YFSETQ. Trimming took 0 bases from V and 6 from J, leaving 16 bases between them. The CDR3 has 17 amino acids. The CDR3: CASSLEGKGPRNSPLHF. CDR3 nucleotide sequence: TGCGCCAGCAGCTTGGAGGGGAAGGGACCTCGTAATTCACCCCTCCACTTT. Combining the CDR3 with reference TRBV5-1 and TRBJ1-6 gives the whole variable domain KAGVTQTPRYLIKTRGQQVTLSCSPISGHRSVSWYQQTPGQGLQFLFEYFSETQRNKGNFPGRFSGRQFSNSRSEMNVSTLELGDSALYLCASSLEGKGPRNSPLHFGNGTRLTVT.

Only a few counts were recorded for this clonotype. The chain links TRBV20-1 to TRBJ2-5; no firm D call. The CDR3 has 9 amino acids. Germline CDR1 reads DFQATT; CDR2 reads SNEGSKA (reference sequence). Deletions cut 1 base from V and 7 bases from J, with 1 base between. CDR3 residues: CSARGTQYF. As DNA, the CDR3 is TGCAGTGCTAGAGGGACCCAGTACTTC.

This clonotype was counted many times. The CDR3 region is CASSYLPALEWNTIYF. The CDR3 DNA follows: TGTGCCAGCAGTTATCTGCCGGCTCTGGAATGGAACACCATATATTTT. The rearrangement links TRBV6-5 to TRBJ1-3, with unresolved D. CDR3 length equals 16 residues. Germline CDR1 and CDR2: MNHEY and SVGAGI. V was shortened by 3 bases and J by 7 bases, with 19 bases between the two germline ends.

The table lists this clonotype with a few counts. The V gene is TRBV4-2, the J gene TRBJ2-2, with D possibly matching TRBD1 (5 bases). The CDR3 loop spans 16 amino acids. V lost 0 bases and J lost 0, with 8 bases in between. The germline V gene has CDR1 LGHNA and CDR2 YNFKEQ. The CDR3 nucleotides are TGTGCCAGCAGCCAAGAAGGACAACCGAACACCGGGGAGCTGTTTTTT. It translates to CASSQEGQPNTGELFF.

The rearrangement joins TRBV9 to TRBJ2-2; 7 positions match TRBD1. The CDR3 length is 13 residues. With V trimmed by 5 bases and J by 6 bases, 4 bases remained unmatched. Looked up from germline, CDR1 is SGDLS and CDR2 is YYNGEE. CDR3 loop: CASRTGSAGELFF. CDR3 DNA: TGTGCCAGCAGGACAGGGAGTGCCGGGGAGCTGTTTTTT.

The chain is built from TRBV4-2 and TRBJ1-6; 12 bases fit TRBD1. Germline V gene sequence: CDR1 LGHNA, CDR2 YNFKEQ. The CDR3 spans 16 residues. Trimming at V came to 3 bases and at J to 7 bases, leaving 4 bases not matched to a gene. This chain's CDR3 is CASSQGQGARNSPLHF. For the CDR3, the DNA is TGTGCCAGCAGCCAGGGACAGGGGGCGCGAAATTCACCCCTCCACTTT.

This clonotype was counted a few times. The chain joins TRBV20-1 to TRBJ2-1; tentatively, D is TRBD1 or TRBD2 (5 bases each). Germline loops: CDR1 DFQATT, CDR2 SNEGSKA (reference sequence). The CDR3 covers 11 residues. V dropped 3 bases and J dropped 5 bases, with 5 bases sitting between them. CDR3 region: CSARGHNEQFF. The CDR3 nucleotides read TGCAGTGCTAGGGGACACAATGAGCAGTTCTTC.

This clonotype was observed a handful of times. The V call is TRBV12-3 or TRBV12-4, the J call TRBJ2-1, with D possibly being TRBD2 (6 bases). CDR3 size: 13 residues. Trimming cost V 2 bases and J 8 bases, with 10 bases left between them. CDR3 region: CASSLMAGYEQFF. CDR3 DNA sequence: TGTGCCAGCAGTTTAATGGCGGGGTATGAGCAGTTCTTC.

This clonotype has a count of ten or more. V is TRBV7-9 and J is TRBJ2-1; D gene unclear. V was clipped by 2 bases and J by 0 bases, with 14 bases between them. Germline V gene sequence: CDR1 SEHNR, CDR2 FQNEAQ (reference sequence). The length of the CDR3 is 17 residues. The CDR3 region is CASSLLLAGGSYNEQFF. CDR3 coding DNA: TGTGCCAGCAGCTTACTTTTAGCTGGTGGCTCCTACAATGAGCAGTTCTTC.

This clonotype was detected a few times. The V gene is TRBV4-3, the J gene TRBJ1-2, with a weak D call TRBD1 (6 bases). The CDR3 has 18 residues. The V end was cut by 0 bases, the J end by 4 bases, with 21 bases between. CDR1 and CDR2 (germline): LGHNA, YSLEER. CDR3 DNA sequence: TGCGCCAGCAGCCAAGATCGTGCTAGCGGGGGGGCCGGCTATGGCTACACCTTC. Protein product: CASSQDRASGGAGYGYTF.

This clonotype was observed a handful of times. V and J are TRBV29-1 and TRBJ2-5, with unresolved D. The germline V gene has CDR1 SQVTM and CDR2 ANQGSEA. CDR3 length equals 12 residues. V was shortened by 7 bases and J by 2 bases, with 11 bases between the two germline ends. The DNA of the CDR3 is TGCAGCGGAAGAACATCACAAGAGACCCAGTACTTC. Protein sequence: CSGRTSQETQYF.

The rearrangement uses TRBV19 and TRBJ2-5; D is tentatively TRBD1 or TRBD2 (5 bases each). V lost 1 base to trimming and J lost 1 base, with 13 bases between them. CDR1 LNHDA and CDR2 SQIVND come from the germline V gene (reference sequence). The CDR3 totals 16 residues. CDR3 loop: CASSIVTGDPQETQYF. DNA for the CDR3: TGTGCCAGTAGTATAGTGACTGGGGACCCCCAAGAGACCCAGTACTTC.

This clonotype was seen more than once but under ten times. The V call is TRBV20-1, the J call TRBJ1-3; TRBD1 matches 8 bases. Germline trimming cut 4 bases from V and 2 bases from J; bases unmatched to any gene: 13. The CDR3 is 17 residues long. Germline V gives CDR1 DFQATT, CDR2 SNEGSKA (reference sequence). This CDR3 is CSAIRGPDRGAGNTIYF. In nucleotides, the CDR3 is TGCAGTGCTATCCGGGGCCCAGACAGGGGAGCTGGAAACACCATATATTTT.

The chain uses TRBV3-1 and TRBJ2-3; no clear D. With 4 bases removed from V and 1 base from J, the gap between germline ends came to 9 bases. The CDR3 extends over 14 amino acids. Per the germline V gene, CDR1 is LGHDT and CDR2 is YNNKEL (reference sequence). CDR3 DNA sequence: TGTGCCAGCAGCCCGGGCCGTGGCACAGATACGCAGTATTTT. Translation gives CASSPGRGTDTQYF.

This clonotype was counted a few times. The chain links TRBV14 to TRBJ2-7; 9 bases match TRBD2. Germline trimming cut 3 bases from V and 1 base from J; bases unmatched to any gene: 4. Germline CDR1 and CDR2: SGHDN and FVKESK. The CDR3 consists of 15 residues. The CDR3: CASSHRLAVSYEQYF. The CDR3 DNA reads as TGTGCCAGCAGCCACAGACTAGCGGTGTCCTACGAGCAGTACTTC.

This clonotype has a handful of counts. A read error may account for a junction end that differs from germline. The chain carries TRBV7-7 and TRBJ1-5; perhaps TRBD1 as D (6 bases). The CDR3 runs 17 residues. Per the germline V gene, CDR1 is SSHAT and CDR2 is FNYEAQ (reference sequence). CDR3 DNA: TGTGCTAGCAGCTTTCGGACAGTAAAATATAGCAATCAGCCCCAGCATTTT. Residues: CASSFRTVKYSNQPQHF.

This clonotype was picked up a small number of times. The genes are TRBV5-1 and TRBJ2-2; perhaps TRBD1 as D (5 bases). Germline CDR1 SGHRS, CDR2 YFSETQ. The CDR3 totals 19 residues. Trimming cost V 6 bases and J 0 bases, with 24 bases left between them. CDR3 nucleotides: TGCGCCAGCACACTTTGGTCCGGCTCCCGACAGACGAACACCGGGGAGCTGTTTTTT. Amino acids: CASTLWSGSRQTNTGELFF.